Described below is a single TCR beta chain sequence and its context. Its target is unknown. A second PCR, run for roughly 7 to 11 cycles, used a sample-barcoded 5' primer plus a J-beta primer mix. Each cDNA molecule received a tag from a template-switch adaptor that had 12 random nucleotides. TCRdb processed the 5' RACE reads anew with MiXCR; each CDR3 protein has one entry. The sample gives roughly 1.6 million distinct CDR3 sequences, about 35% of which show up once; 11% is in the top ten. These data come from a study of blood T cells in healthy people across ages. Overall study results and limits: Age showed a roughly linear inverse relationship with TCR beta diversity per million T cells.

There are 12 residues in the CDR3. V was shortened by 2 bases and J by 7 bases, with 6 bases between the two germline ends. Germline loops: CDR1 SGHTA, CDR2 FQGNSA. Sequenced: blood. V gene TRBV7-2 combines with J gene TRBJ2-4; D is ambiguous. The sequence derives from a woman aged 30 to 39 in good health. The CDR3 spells CASSLLDNIQYF. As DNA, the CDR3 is TGTGCCAGCAGCTTATTGGATAACATTCAGTACTTC.